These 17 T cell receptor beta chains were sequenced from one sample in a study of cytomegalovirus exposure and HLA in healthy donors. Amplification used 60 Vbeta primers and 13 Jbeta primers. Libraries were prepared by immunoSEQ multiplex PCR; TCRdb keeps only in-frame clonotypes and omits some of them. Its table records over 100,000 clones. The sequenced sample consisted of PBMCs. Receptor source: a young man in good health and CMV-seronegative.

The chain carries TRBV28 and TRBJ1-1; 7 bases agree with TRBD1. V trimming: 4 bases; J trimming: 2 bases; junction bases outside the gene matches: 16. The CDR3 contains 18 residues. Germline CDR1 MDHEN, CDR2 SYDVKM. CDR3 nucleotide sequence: TGTGCCAGCAGTTCCTACAGGGGACTTTTTCCTATTAACACTGAAGCTTTCTTT. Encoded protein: CASSSYRGLFPINTEAFF.

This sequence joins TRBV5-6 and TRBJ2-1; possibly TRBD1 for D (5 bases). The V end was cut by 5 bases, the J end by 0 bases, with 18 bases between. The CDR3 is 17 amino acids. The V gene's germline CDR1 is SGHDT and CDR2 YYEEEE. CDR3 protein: CASRGRTDTSSYNEQFF. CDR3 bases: TGTGCCAGCAGGGGTAGAACGGACACAAGCTCCTACAATGAGCAGTTCTTC. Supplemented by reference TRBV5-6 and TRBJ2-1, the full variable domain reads DAGVTQSPTHLIKTRGQQVTLRCSPKSGHDTVSWYQQALGQGPQFIFQYYEEEERQRGNFPDRFSGHQFPNYSSELNVNALLLGDSALYLCASRGRTDTSSYNEQFFGPGTRLTVL.

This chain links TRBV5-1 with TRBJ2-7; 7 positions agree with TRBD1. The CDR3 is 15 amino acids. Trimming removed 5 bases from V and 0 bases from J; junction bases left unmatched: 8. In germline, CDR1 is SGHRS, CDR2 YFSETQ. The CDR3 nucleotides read TGCGCCAGCAGAAGGGACAGCCTTAGCTCCTACGAGCAGTACTTC. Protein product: CASRRDSLSSYEQYF.

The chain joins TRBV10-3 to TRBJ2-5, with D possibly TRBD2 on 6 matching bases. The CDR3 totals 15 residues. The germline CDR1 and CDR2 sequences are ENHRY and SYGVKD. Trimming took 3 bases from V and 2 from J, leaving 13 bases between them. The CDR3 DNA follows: TGTGCCATCAGTGATCCCCTAGCGTCTCAAGAGACCCAGTACTTC. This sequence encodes CAISDPLASQETQYF.

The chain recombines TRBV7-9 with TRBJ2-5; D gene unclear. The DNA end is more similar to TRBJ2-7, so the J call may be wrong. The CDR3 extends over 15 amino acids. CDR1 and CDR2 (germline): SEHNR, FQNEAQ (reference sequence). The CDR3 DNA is TGTGCCAGCAGCCCCGGGTCGTCTTTGTCCTACGAGCAGTACTTC. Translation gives CASSPGSSLSYEQYF.

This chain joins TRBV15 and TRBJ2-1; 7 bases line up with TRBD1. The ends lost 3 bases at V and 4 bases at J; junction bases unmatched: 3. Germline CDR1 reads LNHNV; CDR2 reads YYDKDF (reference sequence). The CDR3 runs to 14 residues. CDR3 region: CATSRRDSYNEQFF. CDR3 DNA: TGTGCCACCAGCAGGAGGGACAGTTACAATGAGCAGTTCTTC.

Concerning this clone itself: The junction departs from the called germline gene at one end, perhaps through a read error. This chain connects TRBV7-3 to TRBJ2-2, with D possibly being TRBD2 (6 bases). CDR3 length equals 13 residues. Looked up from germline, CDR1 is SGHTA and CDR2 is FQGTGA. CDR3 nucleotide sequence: TGTGCCAGCAGCTTAACCCGGGACGGGGGGCTGTTTTTT. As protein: CASSLTRDGGLFF.

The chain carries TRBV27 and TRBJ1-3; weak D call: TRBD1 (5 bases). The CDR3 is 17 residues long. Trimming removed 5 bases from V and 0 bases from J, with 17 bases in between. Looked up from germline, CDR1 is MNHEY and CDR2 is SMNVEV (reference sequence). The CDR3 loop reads CASSRSWTSVSGNTIYF. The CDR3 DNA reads TGTGCCAGCAGTCGATCTTGGACATCCGTCTCTGGAAACACCATATATTTT.

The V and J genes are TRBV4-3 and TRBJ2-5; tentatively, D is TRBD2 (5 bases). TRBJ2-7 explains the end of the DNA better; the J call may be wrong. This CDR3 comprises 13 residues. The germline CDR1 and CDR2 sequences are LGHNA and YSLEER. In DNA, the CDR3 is TGCGCCAGCAGCCAACCTGGGAGCGGCGAGCAGTACTTC. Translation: CASSQPGSGEQYF.

This CDR3 reads CASSFFGGSTDTQYF. DNA for the CDR3: TGTGCCAGCAGCTTTTTCGGGGGGAGCACAGATACGCAGTATTTT. The V and J genes are TRBV5-4 and TRBJ2-3, with 7 bases fitting TRBD2. Germline V gene sequence: CDR1 SGHNT, CDR2 YYREEE (reference sequence). The CDR3 covers 15 residues. Trimming took 2 bases from V and 0 from J; bases not matched to a gene: 3.

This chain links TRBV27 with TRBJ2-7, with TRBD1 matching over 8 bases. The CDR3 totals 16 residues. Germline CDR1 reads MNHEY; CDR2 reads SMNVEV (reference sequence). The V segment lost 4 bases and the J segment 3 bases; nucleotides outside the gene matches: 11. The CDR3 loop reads CASSSPFSGGHYEQYF. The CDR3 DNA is TGTGCCAGCAGTTCCCCTTTTTCAGGGGGCCACTACGAGCAGTACTTC.

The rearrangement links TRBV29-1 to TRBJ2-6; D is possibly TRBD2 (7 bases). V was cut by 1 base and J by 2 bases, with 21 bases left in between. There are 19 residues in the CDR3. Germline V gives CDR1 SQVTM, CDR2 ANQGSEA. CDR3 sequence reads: CSVEVLTGRGAPGANVLTF. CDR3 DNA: TGCAGCGTTGAAGTCCTGACGGGCCGGGGGGCCCCTGGGGCCAACGTCCTGACTTTC.

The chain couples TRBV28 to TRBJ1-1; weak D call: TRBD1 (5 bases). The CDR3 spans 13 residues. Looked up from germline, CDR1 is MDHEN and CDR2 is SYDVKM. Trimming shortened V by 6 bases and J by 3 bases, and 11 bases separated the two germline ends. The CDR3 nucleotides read TGTGCCAGCAGCCTTATAGGGGACACTGAAGCTTTCTTT. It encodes CASSLIGDTEAFF.

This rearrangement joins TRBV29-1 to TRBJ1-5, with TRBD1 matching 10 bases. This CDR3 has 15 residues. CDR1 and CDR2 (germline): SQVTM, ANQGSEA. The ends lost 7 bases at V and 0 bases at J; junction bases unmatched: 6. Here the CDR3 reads CSARQGADSNQPQHF. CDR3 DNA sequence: TGCAGCGCGCGACAGGGGGCGGATAGCAATCAGCCCCAGCATTTT. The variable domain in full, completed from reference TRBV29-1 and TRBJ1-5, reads SAVISQKPSRDICQRGTSLTIQCQVDSQVTMMFWYRQQPGQSLTLIATANQGSEATYESGFVIDKFPISRPNLTFSTLTVSNMSPEDSSIYLCSARQGADSNQPQHFGDGTRLSIL.

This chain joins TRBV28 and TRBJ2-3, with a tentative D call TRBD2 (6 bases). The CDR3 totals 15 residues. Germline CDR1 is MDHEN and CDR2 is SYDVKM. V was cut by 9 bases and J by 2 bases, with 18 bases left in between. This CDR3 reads CASFRGKFHTDTQYF. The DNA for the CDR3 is TGTGCCAGTTTTCGGGGGAAATTCCACACAGATACGCAGTATTTT.

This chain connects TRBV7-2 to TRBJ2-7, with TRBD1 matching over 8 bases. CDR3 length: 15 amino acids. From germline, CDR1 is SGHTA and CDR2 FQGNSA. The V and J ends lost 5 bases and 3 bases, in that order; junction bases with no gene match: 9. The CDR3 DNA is TGTGCCAGCAGCACCCAAGGACAGGGTGACTACGAGCAGTACTTC. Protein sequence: CASSTQGQGDYEQYF.

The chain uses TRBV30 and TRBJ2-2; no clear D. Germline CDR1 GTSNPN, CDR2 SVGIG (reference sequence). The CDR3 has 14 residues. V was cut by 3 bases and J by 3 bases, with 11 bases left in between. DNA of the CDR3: TGTGCCTGGAGGTTGAGGTCAGACACCGGGGAGCTGTTTTTT. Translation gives CAWRLRSDTGELFF.